The 23 T cell receptor beta chains given below trace back to one sample, sequenced in a study of blood T cell repertoires in COVID-19. The assay was immunoSEQ multiplex PCR, and TCRdb's table has in-frame clones only and misses some. The repertoire holds about 96,000 clones, with 65% to 85% as singletons. Material for sequencing was peripheral blood. The receptors here all came from a woman between 55 and 75 years old with acute or convalescent COVID-19.

The chain uses TRBV5-4 and TRBJ1-2; a weak D match, TRBD1 (5 bases). From germline, CDR1 is SGHNT and CDR2 YYREEE (reference sequence). V dropped 5 bases and J dropped 0 bases, with 14 bases sitting between them. The CDR3 is made up of 15 amino acids. The CDR3 loop is CASRPIGVANYGYTF. DNA of the CDR3: TGTGCCAGCAGACCAATAGGGGTAGCTAACTATGGCTACACCTTC.

The chain has TRBV30 and TRBJ2-5; TRBD2 matches at 7 bases. The V and J ends lost 0 bases and 2 bases, in that order; junction bases with no gene match: 15. Germline V gene data show CDR1 as GTSNPN and CDR2 as SVGIG (reference sequence). There are 18 residues in the CDR3. CDR3 region: CAWSVTLDLLAIQETQYF. CDR3 in DNA: TGTGCCTGGAGTGTCACGCTAGACCTACTAGCGATTCAAGAGACCCAGTACTTC.

This clone was picked up one time. The V call is TRBV29-1, the J call TRBJ2-7; D possibly corresponds to TRBD2 (5 bases). The CDR3 is 14 residues long. Trimming took 4 bases from V and 4 from J, leaving 17 bases between them. Germline V gene sequence: CDR1 SQVTM, CDR2 ANQGSEA. The CDR3 protein is CSVGFPTSRYEQYF. The CDR3 DNA reads as TGCAGCGTTGGATTCCCAACTAGTAGGTACGAGCAGTACTTC.

V and J are TRBV2 and TRBJ1-2; TRBD1 might be the D (5 bases). CDR1 SNHLY and CDR2 FYNNEI come from the germline V gene. V dropped 6 bases and J dropped 7 bases, with 21 bases sitting between them. The CDR3 length is 15 residues. Written as DNA, the CDR3 is TGTGCCAGCAGCCGGTCGCAGGGCGGTAAAGGTGGCTACACCTTC. Translation: CASSRSQGGKGGYTF.

This chain uses TRBV7-9 with TRBJ2-7, with D possibly matching TRBD2 (6 bases). CDR3 length: 14 amino acids. V was cut by 3 bases and J by 1 base, with 10 bases left in between. Germline V gives CDR1 SEHNR, CDR2 FQNEAQ (reference sequence). The CDR3: CASSFGGDSYEQYF. The CDR3 DNA is TGTGCCAGCAGCTTTGGAGGGGATTCCTACGAGCAGTACTTC.

The rearrangement joins TRBV5-1 to TRBJ1-2; 7 nucleotides match TRBD1. This CDR3 has 14 amino acids. Germline loops: CDR1 SGHRS, CDR2 YFSETQ. The V and J ends lost 4 bases and 3 bases, in that order; junction bases with no gene match: 6. The CDR3 coding sequence is TGCGCCAGCAGCCGACAGGGCCCCGACTATGGCTACACCTTC. Protein product: CASSRQGPDYGYTF.

The chain joins TRBV19 to TRBJ1-5; 8 positions match TRBD1. CDR3 length: 18 residues. Trimming took 5 bases from V and 0 from J; bases not matched to a gene: 12. The germline V gene encodes CDR1 LNHDA and CDR2 SQIVND (reference sequence). CDR3: CASSVGQGPFYSNQPQHF. The CDR3 nucleotides are TGTGCCAGTAGTGTTGGACAGGGACCTTTTTATAGCAATCAGCCCCAGCATTTT.

This clone was found a few times. This rearrangement joins TRBV4-1 to TRBJ2-3, with D possibly TRBD1 on 5 matching bases. This CDR3 is 14 amino acids long. Trimming left V 1 base short and J 2 bases short, with 7 bases between. CDR1 is MGHRA, CDR2 YSYEKL, per germline. CDR3 DNA: TGCGCCAGCAGCCAAGTGACAGTCACAGATACGCAGTATTTT. The encoded protein is CASSQVTVTDTQYF.

This clone was recorded once. This sequence joins TRBV5-1 and TRBJ2-1; D possibly corresponds to TRBD1 (6 bases). CDR3 length: 13 amino acids. With 5 bases removed from V and 6 bases from J, the gap between germline ends came to 12 bases. Per germline, CDR1 SGHRS and CDR2 YFSETQ. Here the CDR3 DNA reads TGCGCCAGCAGGGCCCGGGACACCAATGAGCAGTTCTTC. It yields the protein CASRARDTNEQFF.

The chain employs TRBV6-5 and TRBJ1-6, with 8 bases aligning to TRBD1. The length of the CDR3 is 15 residues. Germline assignment: CDR1 MNHEY and CDR2 SVGAGI. V lost 6 bases, J lost 6 bases, and 7 bases stayed unmatched. The CDR3 sequence: CASRTNRGGNSPLHF. For the CDR3, the DNA is TGTGCCAGCAGAACCAACAGGGGGGGTAATTCACCCCTCCACTTT.

J is TRBJ1-3 and V is TRBV15, with TRBD1 as a possible D gene (6 bases). Germline CDR1 and CDR2: LNHNV and YYDKDF (reference sequence). This CDR3 has 13 amino acids. With 4 bases removed from V and 4 bases from J, the gap between germline ends came to 8 bases. The DNA for the CDR3 is TGTGCCACCAGCAACAGGGTAGGAAACACCATATATTTT. Translation gives CATSNRVGNTIYF.

The chain employs TRBV11-2 and TRBJ1-1, with TRBD1 matching over 10 bases. V lost 3 bases and J lost 0; bases outside the gene matches: 4. Germline CDR1 reads SGHAT; CDR2 reads FQNNGV. The CDR3 sequence is 16 residues long. The CDR3 bases are TGTGCCAGCAGCTTGGGACAGGGGCGCATGAACACTGAAGCTTTCTTT. This sequence encodes CASSLGQGRMNTEAFF. Drawing the rest from reference TRBV11-2 and TRBJ1-1, the complete variable domain is EAGVAQSPRYKIIEKRQSVAFWCNPISGHATLYWYQQILGQGPKLLIQFQNNGVVDDSQLPKDRFSAERLKGVDSTLKIQPAKLEDSAVYLCASSLGQGRMNTEAFFGQGTRLTVV.

The chain is built from TRBV24-1 and TRBJ2-7, with D possibly matching TRBD2 (5 bases). Trimming left V 3 bases short and J 3 bases short, with 5 bases between. CDR3 length: 12 amino acids. CDR1 is KGHDR and CDR2 is SFDVKD in the germline V gene. DNA for the CDR3: TGTGCCACCAGTGATCGGGGCTACGAGCAGTACTTC. Translating it yields CATSDRGYEQYF.

The chain has TRBV28 and TRBJ1-1; D gene unclear. The CDR3 length is 15 residues. Trimming took 3 bases from V and 5 from J, leaving 16 bases between them. Per germline, CDR1 MDHEN and CDR2 SYDVKM. The CDR3 sequence: CASSFQWSGLTEAFF. The CDR3 DNA reads as TGTGCCAGCAGTTTTCAGTGGAGTGGTCTGACTGAAGCTTTCTTT.

This rearrangement joins TRBV3-1 (or the pseudogene TRBV3-2) to TRBJ2-3; a weak D match, TRBD2 (5 bases). This CDR3 is built from 13 residues. Deletions cut 1 base from V and 3 bases from J, with 5 bases between. CDR1 LGHDT and CDR2 YNNKEL come from the germline V gene (reference sequence). The CDR3 is CASSQGGTDTQYF. For the CDR3, the DNA is TGTGCCAGCAGCCAAGGAGGGACAGATACGCAGTATTTT.

The chain joins TRBV7-2 to TRBJ1-1, with D unclear. The germline CDR1 and CDR2 sequences are SGHTA and FQGNSA. Between the trimmed V and J ends, which lost 1 base and 0 bases, there was a span of 9 bases. This CDR3 is 15 amino acids long. CDR3 sequence reads: CASSLEPGMNTEAFF. In nucleotides, the CDR3 is TGTGCCAGCAGCTTAGAACCGGGGATGAACACTGAAGCTTTCTTT.

This rearrangement joins TRBV9 to TRBJ2-5, with 8 nucleotides matching TRBD2. V dropped 0 bases and J dropped 0; count of bases not matched to a gene: 4. Germline V gives CDR1 SGDLS, CDR2 YYNGEE. The CDR3 is made up of 16 amino acids. CDR3 coding DNA: TGTGCCAGCAGCGTAGCGGGGGGGCGGTACCAAGAGACCCAGTACTTC. Translating gives CASSVAGGRYQETQYF.

The chain is built from TRBV4-1 and TRBJ2-7; the D gene is possibly TRBD2 (6 bases). The CDR3 contains 19 residues. The V gene's germline CDR1 is MGHRA and CDR2 YSYEKL. V gave up 0 bases and J gave up 0 bases, with 21 bases separating them. The CDR3 reads CASSQDLSAGRTSSYEQYF. The CDR3 DNA reads TGCGCCAGCAGCCAAGATTTGAGTGCGGGGCGAACGAGCTCCTACGAGCAGTACTTC.

V gene TRBV11-2 combines with J gene TRBJ2-1, with TRBD1 matching 9 bases. V lost 4 bases to trimming and J lost 7 bases; unmatched junction nucleotides: 2. The CDR3 runs 13 residues. Germline CDR1 is SGHAT and CDR2 is FQNNGV. CDR3 residues: CASSSDRGNEQFF. The CDR3 DNA reads TGTGCCAGCAGCTCGGACAGGGGTAATGAGCAGTTCTTC.

The rearrangement joins TRBV7-2 to TRBJ2-1; 12 positions agree with TRBD2. V gave up 1 base and J gave up 10 bases; unmatched junction bases: 5. Germline loops: CDR1 SGHTA, CDR2 FQGNSA. This CDR3 has 15 amino acids. The CDR3 coding sequence is TGTGCCAGCAGCTTAGGACTAGCGGGGGCGGGAGAGCAGTTCTTC. This translates into CASSLGLAGAGEQFF.

The V call is TRBV5-1, the J call TRBJ2-2, with a weak D call TRBD2 (6 bases). Trimming stripped 7 bases from V and 0 bases from J, with 13 bases between. There are 15 residues in the CDR3. CDR1 and CDR2 (germline): SGHRS, YFSETQ. The CDR3 here is CASRGEIANTGELFF. The CDR3 DNA is TGCGCCAGCCGCGGGGAGATCGCGAACACCGGGGAGCTGTTTTTT.

The V call is TRBV14, the J call TRBJ1-2; 7 bases are a match to TRBD1. This CDR3 has 15 residues. V was clipped by 0 bases and J by 4 bases; unmatched bases: 5. Germline V gives CDR1 SGHDN, CDR2 FVKESK. The CDR3 region is CASSQDGQATYGYTF. CDR3 sequence (DNA): TGTGCCAGCAGCCAAGATGGACAGGCCACCTATGGCTACACCTTC.

J is TRBJ2-2 and V is TRBV5-4, with TRBD1 identical over 7 bases. Unmatched junction bases numbered 5, after V lost 0 bases and J lost 3 bases. There are 16 residues in the CDR3. Germline CDR1 reads SGHNT; CDR2 reads YYREEE (reference sequence). CDR3 in DNA: TGTGCCAGCAGCTTGGCCAGGGGGAGCTACACCGGGGAGCTGTTTTTT. Encoded protein: CASSLARGSYTGELFF.